These T cell receptor beta chains were read from a single sample in a study of shared clonotypes between healthy human individuals. Using immunoSEQ multiplex PCR, the repertoire was profiled, and TCRdb retains in-frame clones only, with some absent. The table shows approximately 330,000 clones, with roughly 80% occurring only once. The sample comprised memory CD4+ T cells sorted from blood. These TCRs come from a man between 25 and 39 years old in good health. The conserved cysteine and the conserved F or W are not part of the CDR3 here. Each record gives: clone size, J gene, V gene, CDR3 protein. Size tells how often a clone was seen (once, few, many) or the class of an expanded clone, and some rows leave it out.

>.|TRBJ2-1|TRBV19
ASKSDRSYNEQF
>few|TRBJ2-1|TRBV10-3
AISESRPGPGTSPREIEQF
>.|TRBJ2-5|TRBV29-1
SVRSNSEETQY
>.|TRBJ1-3|TRBV25-1
ASSDSMKSGNTIY
>.|TRBJ2-5|TRBV30
AWSVKGAETQY
>.|TRBJ2-3|TRBV18
ASSPPGGPIITDTQY
>.|TRBJ1-1|TRBV5-1
ASSKLNPANTEAF
>many|TRBJ1-2|TRBV7-2
ASKGQGRGYT
>.|TRBJ2-3|TRBV5-4
ASSFPGLREPDTQY
>once|TRBJ2-3|TRBV2
ASSVEDRGVGTDTQY
>.|TRBJ2-2|TRBV15
ATSRDSASGELF
>many|TRBJ2-7|TRBV10-3
AITPNPNYEQY